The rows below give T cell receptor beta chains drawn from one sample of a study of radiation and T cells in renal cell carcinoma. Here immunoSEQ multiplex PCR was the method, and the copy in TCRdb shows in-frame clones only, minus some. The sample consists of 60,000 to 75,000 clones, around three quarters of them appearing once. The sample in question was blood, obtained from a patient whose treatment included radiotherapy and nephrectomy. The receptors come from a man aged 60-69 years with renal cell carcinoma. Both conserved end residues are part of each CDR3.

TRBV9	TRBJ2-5	CASSVGGRISRETQYF
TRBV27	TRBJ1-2	CASSSGQVLGGALGYTF
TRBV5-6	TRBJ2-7	CASSLGGGTYEQYF
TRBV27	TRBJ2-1	CASSFGLAGLNEQFF
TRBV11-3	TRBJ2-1	CASSLGGSYNEQFF
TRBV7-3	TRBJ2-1	CASSSRQGANNEQFF
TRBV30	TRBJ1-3	CAWRNGPGNTIYF
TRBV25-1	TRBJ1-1	CASSYPGTVNTEAFF
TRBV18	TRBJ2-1	CASSPRDFNEQFF
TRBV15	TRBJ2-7	CATSRDRGRYEQYF
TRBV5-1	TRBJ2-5	CASSLVGGAQETQYF
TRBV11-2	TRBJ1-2	CASSLETGYGYTF
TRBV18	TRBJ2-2	CASSPGHGNTGELFF
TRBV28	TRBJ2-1	CASSLIAGSYNEQFF